The present T cell receptor (beta chain) was sequenced within a study of shared clonotypes between healthy human individuals. Overall study: The plates for each donor numbered three CD4 naive, three CD4 memory, two CD8 naive and one CD8 memory.

Genomic DNA (from each subset) was split evenly across several immunoSEQ plates. Assay: immunoSEQ multiplex PCR; the TCRdb copy retains only in-frame clones and omits some. The table lists more than 550,000 clones, about 90% of them singletons, with 24% in the top ten. The naive CD8 fraction comprised CD45RO-negative cells positively selected for CCR7 and excluded terminally differentiated effector memory CD45RA+ cells. Study-wide findings and caveats: Limitation of the genetic and exposure-history diversity represented came from the few donors.

As concerns this clone: Its target is unknown.

CDR3 size: 14 residues. Trimming removed 6 bases at V and 6 bases at J, with 17 bases between. CDR1 is SGHVS and CDR2 is FQNEAQ in the germline V gene. Sequencing used naive CD8+ T cells sorted from blood. This receptor was taken from a man aged 25-40 years in good health. The rearrangement uses TRBV7-8 and TRBJ1-2; D not certain. The CDR3 protein is CASSKGWDLDGYTF. The CDR3, as DNA: TGTGCCAGCAGTAAGGGCTGGGATCTCGATGGCTACACCTTC.